The text below deals with one TCR beta chain. Its antigen is undetermined. The junction does not match germline at one end; this may be a read error. The sample belongs to a study of cytomegalovirus exposure and HLA in healthy donors. Overall study: In an early release, HLA-typed donors contributed about 79 million unique TCR sequences. General observations from the study: According to an earlier analysis, most TCR beta V segments yielded productive rearrangements about 87% or about 30% of the time. Among CMV-associated TCR beta chains, most appeared HLA-restricted in a later analysis.

The primer mix had 60 Vbeta and 13 Jbeta primers. Only in-frame clones appear in the TCRdb table, and some are missing; sequencing was by immunoSEQ multiplex PCR. The sample has more than 95,000 clones, roughly 82% seen once. The length of the CDR3 is 15 residues. CDR1 is SSHAT and CDR2 is FNYEAQ in the germline V gene (reference sequence). The TCR was taken from a woman aged 55-70 years in good health and CMV-seropositive. Sequences were obtained from PBMCs. V and J are TRBV7-7 and TRBJ1-5; D call uncertain. Here the CDR3 reads CASSLVPGRNQPQHF. The CDR3 DNA is TGTGCTAGCAGCTTAGTACCAGGCCGCAATCAGCCCCAGCATTTT.